These 2 T cell receptor beta chains came from one sample sequenced in a study of a mutant IDH1 vaccine in newly diagnosed glioma. TCRdb's copy holds only in-frame clones and misses some; the assay was immunoSEQ multiplex PCR. This table has roughly 43,000 clones, around 82% appearing once. No antigens are known for them. Stated time point: week 47, end of study. Vaccination used 300 ug of mutant IDH1 20-mer peptide per dose, with topical imiquimod. The sequencing used PBMCs, collected from a glioma patient whose treatment included an IDH1 peptide vaccine. The receptors stem from a man between 18 and 35 years old with glioma. Some clones in this sample may be carry-over from other donors' samples.

The chain carries TRBV14 and TRBJ2-3; 8 nucleotides line up with TRBD1. The CDR3 sequence is 16 residues long. Trimming removed 0 bases from V and 4 bases from J; junction bases left unmatched: 6. Germline CDR1 reads SGHDN; CDR2 reads FVKESK. CDR3 sequence (DNA): TGTGCCAGCAGCCAAGAAGGACAGGGAGTGGCAGATACGCAGTATTTT. This sequence encodes CASSQEGQGVADTQYF. Drawing the rest from reference TRBV14 and TRBJ2-3, the complete variable domain is EAGVTQFPSHSVIEKGQTVTLRCDPISGHDNLYWYRRVMGKEIKFLLHFVKESKQDESGMPNNRFLAERTGGTYSTLKVQPAELEDSGVYFCASSQEGQGVADTQYFGPGTRLTVL.

This clone has more than one count but fewer than ten. The chain links TRBV18 to TRBJ2-5, with D perhaps matching TRBD2 (5 bases). Germline CDR1 reads KGHSH; CDR2 reads LQKENI. CDR3 length equals 17 residues. Trimming took 6 bases from V and 4 from J, leaving 24 bases between them. The CDR3: CASSSNPLTGMLETQYF. CDR3 bases: TGTGCCAGCTCCTCGAATCCCCTAACGGGAATGTTAGAGACCCAGTACTTC. Full variable domain (missing parts from reference TRBV18 and TRBJ2-5): NAGVMQNPRHLVRRRGQEARLRCSPMKGHSHVYWYRQLPEEGLKFMVYLQKENIIDESGMPKERFSAEFPKEGPSILRIQQVVRGDSAAYFCASSSNPLTGMLETQYFGPGTRLLVL.